This TCR beta chain is from a study of blood T cell repertoires in COVID-19 (TCRdb year 2020). About the study as a whole: Samples covering the acute and convalescent phases of COVID-19 were provided by collaborators in the United States, Italy and Spain. The prospective study material was composed of cDNA or gDNA derived from T cells, B-cell-depleted T cells, or PBMCs. The dataset comprised deeply sampled blood TCRbeta repertoires from subjects exposed to, actively infected with, or recovered from COVID-19. The repertoires were made available in a free public database intended to serve as a resource for research on the immune response to SARS-CoV-2. Samples were obtained from the ongoing ImmuneRACE study (first 160 participants) and from about 1,300 subjects provided by 6 global collaborators. Nearly every sample came with metadata listing a de-identified subject ID, COVID-19 status, age in years and sex. Where available, HLA class I and class II types were taken from metadata supplied by the sample provider and were not determined by assay-based typing.

The germline V gene gives CDR1 as SGHVS and CDR2 as FNYEAQ. The CDR3, cysteine through phenylalanine, is 13 amino acids long. The sequence is cut down to CDR3 DNA, 39 bases in frame from base 1. V is shortened by 0 bases, J by 7 bases, and the region joining them spans 7 bases. A remark on this clone: Its target antigen remains unknown. No base qualities exist here, and no much larger clone lies one base off it.

TCRbeta CDR3 regions were amplified from genomic DNA using the immunoSEQ Assay, a bias-controlled multiplex PCR. The study's processing was this. Within the assay, amplification of reference gene primers was used to estimate how many nucleated cells each sample contained. To quantify the absolute abundance of each unique TCRbeta CDR3 rearrangement, sequence reads were collapsed and filtered. For each sample, productive Simpson clonality was calculated by taking the square root of Simpson's diversity index across productive rearrangements. Imported from immuneACCESS, the table was reduced by TCRdb to in-frame sequences with V and J called. These copies leave out some clones; in studies compared against another copy, an unresolved V gene accounts for under half, and the cause of the remainder is not known. V and J calls plus clone size are reproduced from that table; the DNA served to infer D and trimming. The sample records about 240,000 clones, 82% of which are singletons. 9.5% to 15% of the sample goes to the ten largest clones.

What the study reported, not specific to this receptor: The amount of clinical and demographic metadata varied by source and participant and was provided uncurated.

The collaborating institutions used their own protocols to collect whole blood in K2EDTA tubes. For TCRbeta analysis, collaborators shipped samples as frozen whole blood, isolated PBMCs, or DNA extracted from either of those sample types. The sequence is built from TRBV7-6 and TRBJ2-1; the D gene is unclear. Sequenced sample: peripheral blood. The TCR was taken from a woman between 55 and 75 years old with active or convalescent COVID-19. The bases are TGTGCCAGCAGCTTAGCGTCTCGGAATGAGCAGTTCTTC. Its protein is CASSLASRNEQFF. Reference TRBV7-6 and TRBJ2-1 genes cover what lies past the CDR3, so the full variable domain is GAGVSQSPRYKVTKRGQDVALRCDPISGHVSLYWYRQALGQGPEFLTYFNYEAQQDKSGLPNDRFSAERPEGSISTLTIQRTEQRDSAMYRCASSLASRNEQFFGPGTRLTVL.